These T cell receptor beta chains were read from a single sample in a study of T cell changes during pregnancy in multiple sclerosis. Profiled with immunoSEQ multiplex PCR; TCRdb holds only in-frame clones, not every one. Found here are approximately 89,000 clones, around 94% of them singletons; the top ten hold less than 2%. The material was peripheral blood, obtained after pregnancy. These receptors all stem from a female donor in good health, enrolled as a control in a pregnancy study. Each CDR3 is given with its conserved first and last residue. Fields, in order: V gene, J gene, clone size, D gene, CDR3 protein, CDR3 DNA. A D gene is named only where the DNA matches it firmly. Only some rows state a clone size, as once, few, many or a class for expanded clones.

>TRBV6-1|TRBJ2-7|NA|NA
CASSDGQMTTSFFEQYF
TGTGCCAGCAGTGACGGACAGATGACTACTTCTTTCTTCGAGCAGTACTTC
>TRBV6-1|TRBJ2-6|NA|TRBD1
CASSEDLGGRGPSGANVLTF
TGTGCCAGCAGTGAGGATCTAGGGGGCAGGGGACCCTCTGGGGCCAACGTCCTGACTTTC
>TRBV28|TRBJ1-3|NA|NA
CASSSRVPGTTIYF
TGTGCCAGCAGTTCTAGGGTCCCCGGGACAACCATATATTTT
>TRBV5-1|TRBJ1-3|NA|NA
CASSLVGGESGNTIYF
TGCGCCAGCAGCTTGGTAGGGGGTGAAAGCGGAAACACCATATATTTT
>TRBV6-6|TRBJ2-1|NA|NA
CASSSFYEGEQFF
TGTGCCAGCAGCTCTTTCTACGAGGGTGAGCAGTTCTTC
>TRBV13|TRBJ2-2|once|TRBD1
CASSRQGNTGELFF
TGTGCCAGCAGCCGACAGGGGAACACCGGGGAGCTGTTTTTT
>TRBV30|TRBJ2-2|NA|NA
CAVLGDLNTGELFF
TGTGCCGTCCTAGGGGACTTGAACACCGGGGAGCTGTTTTTT
>TRBV10-3|TRBJ2-7|NA|TRBD1
CAISDFRDSSYEQYF
TGTGCCATCAGTGATTTCCGGGACAGCTCCTACGAGCAGTACTTC
>TRBV18|TRBJ2-3|NA|NA
CASSRATDTQYF
TGTGCCAGCTCACGGGCCACAGATACGCAGTATTTT
>TRBV7-8|TRBJ2-1|NA|TRBD1
CASSLARQNRGNEQFF
TGTGCCAGCAGCTTAGCGCGGCAAAACAGGGGGAATGAGCAGTTCTTC
>TRBV7-9|TRBJ2-1|NA|TRBD2
CASSILAGTSGSYNEQFF
TGTGCCAGCAGCATCCTAGCCGGGACTAGCGGCTCCTACAATGAGCAGTTCTTC
>TRBV6-5|TRBJ2-3|NA|TRBD2
CASILAGGTDTQYF
TGTGCCAGCATCCTAGCGGGAGGGACAGATACGCAGTATTTT
>TRBV28|TRBJ1-1|NA|TRBD1
CASSLALGQTEAFF
TGTGCCAGCAGTTTAGCCCTGGGACAGACTGAAGCTTTCTTT
>TRBV28|TRBJ2-3|NA|NA
CASSFHGSETDTQYF
TGTGCCAGCAGTTTCCACGGGTCGGAAACAGATACGCAGTATTTT